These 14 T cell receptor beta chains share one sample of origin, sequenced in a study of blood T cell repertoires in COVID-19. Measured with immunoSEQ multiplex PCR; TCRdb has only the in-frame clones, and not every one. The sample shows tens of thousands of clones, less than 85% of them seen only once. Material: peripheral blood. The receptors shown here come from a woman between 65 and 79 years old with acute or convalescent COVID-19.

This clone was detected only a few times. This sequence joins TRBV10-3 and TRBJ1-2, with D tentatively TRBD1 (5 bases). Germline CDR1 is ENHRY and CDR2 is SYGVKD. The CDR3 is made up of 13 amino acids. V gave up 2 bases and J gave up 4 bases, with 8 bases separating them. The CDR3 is CAISEDRGYGYTF. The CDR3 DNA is TGTGCCATCAGTGAGGATAGGGGCTATGGCTACACCTTC.

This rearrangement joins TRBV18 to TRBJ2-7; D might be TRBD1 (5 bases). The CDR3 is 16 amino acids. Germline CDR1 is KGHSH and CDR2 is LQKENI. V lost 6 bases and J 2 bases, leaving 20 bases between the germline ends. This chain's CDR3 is CASSATQGSGAYEQYF. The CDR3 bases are TGTGCCAGCTCCGCGACCCAGGGAAGTGGGGCCTACGAGCAGTACTTC.

CDR3 coding DNA: TGTGCCAGCAGCCGATTAGGGGGACAGCGGAGCGACTATGGCTACACCTTC. This translates into CASSRLGGQRSDYGYTF. The V and J genes are TRBV14 and TRBJ1-2; TRBD1 agrees at 7 bases. The germline V gene has CDR1 SGHDN and CDR2 FVKESK. J was trimmed by 3 bases and V by 4 bases; bases with no gene match: 14. The CDR3 totals 17 residues.

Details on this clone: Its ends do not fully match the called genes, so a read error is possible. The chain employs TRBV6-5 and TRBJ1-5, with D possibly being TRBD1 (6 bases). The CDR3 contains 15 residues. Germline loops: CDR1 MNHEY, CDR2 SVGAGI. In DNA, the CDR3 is TGTGTCAGCAGTTACTCAGGGGCAGGGTACCAGCCCCAGCATTTT. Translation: CVSSYSGAGYQPQHF.

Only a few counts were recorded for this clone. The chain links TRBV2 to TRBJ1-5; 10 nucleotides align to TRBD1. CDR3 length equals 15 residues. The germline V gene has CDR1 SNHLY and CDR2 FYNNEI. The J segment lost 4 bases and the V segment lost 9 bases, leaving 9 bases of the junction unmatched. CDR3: CASSKDRGRNQPQHF. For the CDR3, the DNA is TGTGCCAGTTCCAAAGACAGGGGGCGAAATCAGCCCCAGCATTTT. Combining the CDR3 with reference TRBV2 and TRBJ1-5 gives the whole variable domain EPEVTQTPSHQVTQMGQEVILRCVPISNHLYFYWYRQILGQKVEFLVSFYNNEISEKSEIFDDQFSVERPDGSNFTLKIRSTKLEDSAMYFCASSKDRGRNQPQHFGDGTRLSIL.

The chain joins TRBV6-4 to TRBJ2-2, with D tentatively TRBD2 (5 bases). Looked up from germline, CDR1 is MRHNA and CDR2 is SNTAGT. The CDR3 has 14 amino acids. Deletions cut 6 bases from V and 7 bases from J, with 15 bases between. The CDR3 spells CASRPRSGFGELFF. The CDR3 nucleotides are TGTGCCAGCAGGCCCCGAAGCGGCTTCGGGGAGCTGTTTTTT.

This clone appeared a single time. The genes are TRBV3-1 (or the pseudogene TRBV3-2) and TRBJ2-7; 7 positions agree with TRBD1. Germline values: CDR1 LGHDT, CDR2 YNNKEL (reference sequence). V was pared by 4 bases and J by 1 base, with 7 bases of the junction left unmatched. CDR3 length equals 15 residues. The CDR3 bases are TGTGCCAGCAGCCCCTGGACAGGAGCTTCCTACGAGCAGTACTTC. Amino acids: CASSPWTGASYEQYF.

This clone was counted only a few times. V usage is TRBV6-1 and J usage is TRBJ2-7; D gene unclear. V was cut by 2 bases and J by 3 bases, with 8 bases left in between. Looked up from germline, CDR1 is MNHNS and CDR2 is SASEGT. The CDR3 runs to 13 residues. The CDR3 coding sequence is TGTGCCAGCAGTGAACCCCTCCTCTACGAGCAGTACTTC. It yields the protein CASSEPLLYEQYF.

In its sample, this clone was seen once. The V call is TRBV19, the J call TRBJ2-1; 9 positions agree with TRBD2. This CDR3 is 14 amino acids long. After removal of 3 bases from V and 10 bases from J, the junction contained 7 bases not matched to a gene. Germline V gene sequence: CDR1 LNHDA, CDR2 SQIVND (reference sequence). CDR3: CASSISRGGREQFF. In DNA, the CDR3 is TGTGCCAGTAGTATCTCGCGGGGGGGACGGGAGCAGTTCTTC. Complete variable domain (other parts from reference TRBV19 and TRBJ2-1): DGGITQSPKYLFRKEGQNVTLSCEQNLNHDAMYWYRQDPGQGLRLIYYSQIVNDFQKGDIAEGYSVSREKKESFPLTVTSAQKNPTAFYLCASSISRGGREQFFGPGTRLTVL.

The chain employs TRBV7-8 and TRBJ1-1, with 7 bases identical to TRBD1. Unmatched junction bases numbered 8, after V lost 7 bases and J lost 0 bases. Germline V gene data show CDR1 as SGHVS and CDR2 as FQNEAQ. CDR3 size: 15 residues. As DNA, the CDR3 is TGTGCCAGCACCATAAAGGGGACAGTGAACACTGAAGCTTTCTTT. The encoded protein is CASTIKGTVNTEAFF. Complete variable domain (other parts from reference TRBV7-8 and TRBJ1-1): GAGVSQSPRYKVAKRGQDVALRCDPISGHVSLFWYQQALGQGPEFLTYFQNEAQLDKSGLPSDRFFAERPEGSVSTLKIQRTQQEDSAVYLCASTIKGTVNTEAFFGQGTRLTVV.

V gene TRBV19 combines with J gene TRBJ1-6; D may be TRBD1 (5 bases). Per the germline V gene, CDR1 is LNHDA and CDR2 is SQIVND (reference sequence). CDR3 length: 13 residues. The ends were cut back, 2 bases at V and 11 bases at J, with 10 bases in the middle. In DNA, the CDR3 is TGTGCCAGTAGTATATCGGACATAACACCCCTCCACTTT. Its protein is CASSISDITPLHF.

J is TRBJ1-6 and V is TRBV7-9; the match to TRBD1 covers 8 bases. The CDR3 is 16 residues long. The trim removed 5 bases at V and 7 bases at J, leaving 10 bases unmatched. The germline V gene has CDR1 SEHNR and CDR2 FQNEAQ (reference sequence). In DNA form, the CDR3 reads TGTGCCAGCAGCGAAGGATCTGGACAGGGCAATTCACCCCTCCACTTT. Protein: CASSEGSGQGNSPLHF.

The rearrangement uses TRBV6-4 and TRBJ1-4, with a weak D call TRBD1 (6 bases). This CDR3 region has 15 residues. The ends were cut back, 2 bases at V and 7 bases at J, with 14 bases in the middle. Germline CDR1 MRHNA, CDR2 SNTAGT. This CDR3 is CASSDLHRVGEKLFF. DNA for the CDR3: TGTGCCAGCAGTGACCTTCACAGGGTAGGTGAAAAACTGTTTTTT.

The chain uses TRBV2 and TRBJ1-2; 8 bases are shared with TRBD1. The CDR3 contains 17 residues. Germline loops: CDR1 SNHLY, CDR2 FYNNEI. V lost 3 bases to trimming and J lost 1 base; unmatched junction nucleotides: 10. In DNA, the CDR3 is TGTGCCAGCAGTGACGGGCGGGACAGGACGATTAACTATGGCTACACCTTC. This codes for CASSDGRDRTINYGYTF.